These 9 T cell receptor beta chains share one sample of origin, sequenced in a study of T-cell memory formation after mild COVID-19. MiXCR, applied by TCRdb to the 5' RACE reads, yields one record per CDR3 protein. This table holds roughly 610,000 distinct CDR3 sequences, around 15% found once. The sample comprised PBMCs or a T cell subset sorted from them (not recorded which). These receptors were collected from an adult woman who had mild COVID-19 (a few samples of this study predate the infection). Cell type and time point are not known.

The V call is TRBV6-2 or TRBV6-3, the J call TRBJ2-1; 8 bases are shared with TRBD1. The CDR3 loop spans 15 amino acids. The J segment lost 7 bases and the V segment lost 7 bases, leaving 12 bases of the junction unmatched. Germline V gives CDR1 MNHEY, CDR2 SVGEGT. The DNA of the CDR3 is TGTGCCAGCACCGATACAGGGGGAGGTAGAAATGAGCAGTTCTTC. It encodes CASTDTGGGRNEQFF.

This clonotype was found a few times. This chain connects TRBV15 to TRBJ2-1, with D perhaps being TRBD1 or TRBD2 (5 bases each). V lost 3 bases and J 9 bases, leaving 15 bases between the germline ends. Germline V CDR1 and CDR2: LNHNV, YYDKDF (reference sequence). This CDR3 is built from 14 residues. DNA for the CDR3: TGTGCCACCAGCAGCAGGGTCGAGAGGGGTGAGCAGTTCTTC. Residues: CATSSRVERGEQFF.

This chain connects TRBV20-1 to TRBJ1-1; 10 nucleotides match TRBD1. The CDR3 is 15 residues long. Looked up from germline, CDR1 is DFQATT and CDR2 is SNEGSKA (reference sequence). Trimming removed 0 bases from V and 11 bases from J; junction bases left unmatched: 12. The DNA of the CDR3 is TGCAGTGCTAGAGATAAGACAGGGGGCCAGCTCGGGGCTTTCTTT. Amino acids: CSARDKTGGQLGAFF.

V is TRBV6-2 or TRBV6-3 and J is TRBJ2-7; maybe TRBD1 (5 bases). Germline V gene lookup returns CDR1 MNHEY and CDR2 SVGEGT. V shed 5 bases and J shed 5 bases, with 19 bases lying between them. The CDR3 covers 15 residues. In DNA, the CDR3 is TGTGCCAGCAGTCGCTCCAGGGAATACGGCAACGAGCAGTACTTC. This gives the protein CASSRSREYGNEQYF.

The chain combines TRBV25-1 with TRBJ2-5; weak D call: TRBD2 (5 bases). CDR1 and CDR2 from the germline V gene are MGHDK and SYGVNS. V lost 7 bases and J lost 0, with 15 bases in between. This CDR3 spans 15 amino acids. Written as DNA, the CDR3 is TGTGCCAGCACCCCCAGCGGAGAGTACCAAGAGACCCAGTACTTC. Protein: CASTPSGEYQETQYF.

This clonotype appeared a few times. This chain uses TRBV19 with TRBJ1-1, with D possibly being TRBD1 (6 bases). The length of the CDR3 is 14 residues. CDR1 and CDR2 from the germline V gene are LNHDA and SQIVND (reference sequence). Trimming pared 2 bases from V and 4 bases from J, leaving 11 bases between. The CDR3 loop is CASSISGRGTEAFF. CDR3 in DNA: TGTGCCAGTAGTATATCAGGCAGGGGCACTGAAGCTTTCTTT.

The V call is TRBV3-1, the J call TRBJ2-7, with D uncertain. The CDR3 extends over 15 amino acids. Germline assignment: CDR1 LGHDT and CDR2 YNNKEL (reference sequence). V lost 6 bases to trimming and J lost 4 bases, with 19 bases between them. CDR3 amino acids: CASRMAFNGWYEQYF. In DNA form, the CDR3 reads TGTGCCAGCAGAATGGCATTTAACGGGTGGTACGAGCAGTACTTC.

The rearrangement uses TRBV11-2 and TRBJ1-2; 10 nucleotides align to TRBD1. The V gene's germline CDR1 is SGHAT and CDR2 FQNNGV. The CDR3 spans 14 residues. V lost 4 bases, J lost 8 bases, and 7 bases stayed unmatched. The CDR3 coding sequence is TGTGCCAGCAGCTGGCCGGGGACAGGGGACGGCTACACCTTC. Its protein product is CASSWPGTGDGYTF.

This clonotype came up a few times. This chain uses TRBV27 with TRBJ1-1; TRBD1 agrees at 8 bases. Germline values: CDR1 MNHEY, CDR2 SMNVEV (reference sequence). Trimming removed 6 bases from V and 7 bases from J; junction bases left unmatched: 7. This CDR3 region has 13 residues. In DNA form, the CDR3 reads TGTGCCAGCAGCCAAGACAGGGGAGATGAAGCTTTCTTT. Its translation: CASSQDRGDEAFF.